A selection of T cell receptor beta chains follows, all from one sample in a study of blood T cell repertoires in COVID-19. Profiled with immunoSEQ multiplex PCR; TCRdb holds only in-frame clones, not every one. The sample contains some 100,000 clones, roughly 85% of which appear only once. The sequenced material came from peripheral blood. These receptors were collected from a woman between 65 and 79 years old with acute or convalescent COVID-19. CDR3s include the opening cysteine and the closing phenylalanine or tryptophan. Fields, in order: J gene, V gene, CDR3 length, CDR3 protein.

TRBJ1-2,TRBV7-9,15,CASSLANSGTEAYTF
TRBJ2-2,TRBV7-6,14,CASSLAWGGGELFF
TRBJ1-4,TRBV30,14,CAWTSGTGSEKLFF
TRBJ2-1,TRBV4-1,17,CASSQGTLQGYYNEQFF
TRBJ1-2,TRBV7-9,15,CASSLSPGLLYGYTF
TRBJ1-2,TRBV30,13,CAWSVQSNYGYTF
TRBJ2-7,TRBV18,17,CASSPPIPGQDSYEQYF
TRBJ2-2,TRBV10-1,15,CASSELAANTGELFF
TRBJ2-7,TRBV5-1,12,CASSLVSDEQYF
TRBJ1-1,TRBV9,13,CASSQTGNTEAFF
TRBJ2-1,TRBV4-2,16,CASSQDVAASYNEQFF
TRBJ1-2,TRBV7-3,13,CASSADQGNGYTF
TRBJ2-1,TRBV19,12,CASSIRRNEQFF
TRBJ1-2,TRBV4-1,16,CASSQEATGPYYGYTF
TRBJ1-4,TRBV3-1/TRBV3-2,15,CASSPLGTGDEKLFF
TRBJ2-7,TRBV29-1,13,CSGAGTGSYEQYF
TRBJ1-2,TRBV6-1,13,CASSEARGTGYTF
TRBJ2-5,TRBV2,15,CASSPGQGGGETQYF
TRBJ1-3,TRBV7-2,13,CASSPQQGFTIYF
TRBJ1-3,TRBV10-3,13,CAIRQPSGNTIYF
TRBJ2-1,TRBV14,13,CASSQALRNEQFF
TRBJ1-1,TRBV6-8,14,CASSYAGGNKEAFF
TRBJ2-3,TRBV12-3/TRBV12-4,12,CASSTVTDTQYF
TRBJ2-1,TRBV28,14,CASMFLSSYNEQFF
TRBJ2-3,TRBV19,16,CASSDRKLGITDTQYF
TRBJ2-2,TRBV6-6,15,CASSLDRGKTGELFF
TRBJ2-1,TRBV7-2,15,CASGQGASSYNEQFF
TRBJ2-7,TRBV5-5,12,CASTFGAYEQYF
TRBJ1-4,TRBV4-3,17,CASSHQTGGGTNEKLFF
TRBJ1-5,TRBV2,16,CASSEALTGFDQPQHF
TRBJ2-5,TRBV7-3,15,CASSRGQGVGETQYF
TRBJ2-7,TRBV9,18,CASSFPLGAGGPHYEQYF
TRBJ2-2,TRBV5-1,19,CASSERDRGLGYNTGELFF
TRBJ1-1,TRBV11-1,14,CASSLTGGDTEAFF
TRBJ1-5,TRBV2,16,CASSRAAGVSDQPQHF
TRBJ1-1,TRBV18,12,CASSPLDIEAFF
TRBJ1-3,TRBV7-9,12,CASSLTGNTIYF
TRBJ1-6,TRBV5-1,17,CASSLERVSSYNSPLHF
TRBJ1-1,TRBV11-2,16,CASSLGGTGGYPEAFF
TRBJ1-2,TRBV29-1,11,CSVERDRGYTF
TRBJ2-5,TRBV7-2,17,CASSEGLAGGSGETQYF